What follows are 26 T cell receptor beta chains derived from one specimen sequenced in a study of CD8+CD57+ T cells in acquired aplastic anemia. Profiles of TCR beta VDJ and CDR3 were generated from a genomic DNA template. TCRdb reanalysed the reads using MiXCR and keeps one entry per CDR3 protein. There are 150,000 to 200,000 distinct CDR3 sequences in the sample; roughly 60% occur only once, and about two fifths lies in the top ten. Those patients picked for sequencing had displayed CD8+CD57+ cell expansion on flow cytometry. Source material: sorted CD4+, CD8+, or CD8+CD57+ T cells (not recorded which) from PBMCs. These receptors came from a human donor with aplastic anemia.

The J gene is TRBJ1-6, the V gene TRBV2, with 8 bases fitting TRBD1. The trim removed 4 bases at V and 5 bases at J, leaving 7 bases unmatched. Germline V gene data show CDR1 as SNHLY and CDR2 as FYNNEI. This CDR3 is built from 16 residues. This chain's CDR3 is CASSGGQGANNSPLHF. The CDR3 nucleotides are TGTGCCAGCAGTGGGGGCCAGGGGGCAAATAATTCACCCCTCCACTTT.

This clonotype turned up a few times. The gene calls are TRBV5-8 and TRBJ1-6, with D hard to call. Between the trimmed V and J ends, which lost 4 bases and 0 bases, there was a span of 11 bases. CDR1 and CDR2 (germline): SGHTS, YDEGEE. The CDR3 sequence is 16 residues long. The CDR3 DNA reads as TGTGCCAGCAGCCGGAGGGTGATCTCCTATAATTCACCCCTCCACTTT. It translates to CASSRRVISYNSPLHF.

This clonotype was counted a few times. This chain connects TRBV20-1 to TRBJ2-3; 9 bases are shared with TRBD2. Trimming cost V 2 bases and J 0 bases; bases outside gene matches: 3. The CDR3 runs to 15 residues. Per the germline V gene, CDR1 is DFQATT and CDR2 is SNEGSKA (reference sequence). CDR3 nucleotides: TGCAGTGCTAGACCGGGACTAGCTAGCACAGATACGCAGTATTTT. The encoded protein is CSARPGLASTDTQYF.

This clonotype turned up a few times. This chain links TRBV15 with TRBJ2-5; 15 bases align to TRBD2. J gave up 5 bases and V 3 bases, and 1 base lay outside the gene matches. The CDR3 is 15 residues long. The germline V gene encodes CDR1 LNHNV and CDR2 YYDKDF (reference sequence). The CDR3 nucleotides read TGTGCCACCAGCAGCGGGACTAGCGGGAGGGAGACCCAGTACTTC. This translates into CATSSGTSGRETQYF.

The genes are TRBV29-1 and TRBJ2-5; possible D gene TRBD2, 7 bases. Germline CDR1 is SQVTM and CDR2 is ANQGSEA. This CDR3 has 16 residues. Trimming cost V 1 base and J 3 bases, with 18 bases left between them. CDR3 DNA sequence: TGCAGCGTTGAAGCGGGGGGCAAGAGGGGTAAAGAGACCCAGTACTTC. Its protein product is CSVEAGGKRGKETQYF.

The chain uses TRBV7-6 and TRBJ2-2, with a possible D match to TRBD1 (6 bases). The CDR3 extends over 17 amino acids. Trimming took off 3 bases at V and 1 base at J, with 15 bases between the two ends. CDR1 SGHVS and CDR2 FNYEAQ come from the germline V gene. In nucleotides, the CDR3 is TGTGCCAGCAGCTTCCCCACAGGGTGGGAGAACACCGGGGAGCTGTTTTTT. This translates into CASSFPTGWENTGELFF.

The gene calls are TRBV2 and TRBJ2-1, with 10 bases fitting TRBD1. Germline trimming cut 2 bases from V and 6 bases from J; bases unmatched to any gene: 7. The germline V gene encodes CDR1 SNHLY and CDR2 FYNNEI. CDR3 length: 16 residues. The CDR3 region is CASSERRDRGVNEQFF. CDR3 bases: TGTGCCAGCAGTGAAAGACGGGACAGGGGAGTCAATGAGCAGTTCTTC.

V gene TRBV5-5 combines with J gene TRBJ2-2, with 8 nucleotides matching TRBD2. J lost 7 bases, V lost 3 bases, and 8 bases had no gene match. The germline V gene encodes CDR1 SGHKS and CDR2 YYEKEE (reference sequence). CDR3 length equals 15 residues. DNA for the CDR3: TGTGCCAGCAGCTACGGGGGGGCCTGGGTCGGGGAGCTGTTTTTT. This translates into CASSYGGAWVGELFF.

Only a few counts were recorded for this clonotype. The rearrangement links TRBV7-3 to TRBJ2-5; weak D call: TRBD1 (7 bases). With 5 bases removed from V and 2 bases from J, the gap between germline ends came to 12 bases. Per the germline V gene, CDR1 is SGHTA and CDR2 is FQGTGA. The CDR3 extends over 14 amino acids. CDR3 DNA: TGTGCCAGCAGCGCGGGACAGCGTCAAGAGACCCAGTACTTC. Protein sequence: CASSAGQRQETQYF.

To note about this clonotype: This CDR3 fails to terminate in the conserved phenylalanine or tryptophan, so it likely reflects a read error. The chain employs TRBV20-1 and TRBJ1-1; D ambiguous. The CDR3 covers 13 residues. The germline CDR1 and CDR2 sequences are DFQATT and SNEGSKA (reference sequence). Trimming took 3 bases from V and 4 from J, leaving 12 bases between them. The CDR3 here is CSARNPVGTEAFV. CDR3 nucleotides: TGCAGTGCTAGGAACCCCGTGGGCACTGAAGCTTTCGTT.

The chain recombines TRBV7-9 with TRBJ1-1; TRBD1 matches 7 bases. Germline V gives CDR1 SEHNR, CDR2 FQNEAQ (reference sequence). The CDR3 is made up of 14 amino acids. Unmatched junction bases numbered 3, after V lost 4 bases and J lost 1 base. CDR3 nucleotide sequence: TGTGCCAGCAGCTGGAGACAGGGGAACACTGAAGCTTTCTTT. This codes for CASSWRQGNTEAFF.

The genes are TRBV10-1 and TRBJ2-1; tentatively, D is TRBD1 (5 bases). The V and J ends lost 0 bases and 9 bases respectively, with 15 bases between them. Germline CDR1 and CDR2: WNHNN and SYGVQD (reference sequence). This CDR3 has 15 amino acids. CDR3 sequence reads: CASSESSVRVCEQFF. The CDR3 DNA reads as TGCGCCAGCAGTGAGTCGAGCGTCAGGGTTTGTGAGCAGTTCTTC.

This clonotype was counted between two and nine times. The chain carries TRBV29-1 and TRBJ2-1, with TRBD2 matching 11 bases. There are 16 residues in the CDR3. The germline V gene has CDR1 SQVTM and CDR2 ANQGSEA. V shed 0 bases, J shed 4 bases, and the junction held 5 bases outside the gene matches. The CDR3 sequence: CSVEDLGLADYNEQFF. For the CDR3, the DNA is TGCAGCGTTGAAGATCTGGGACTAGCGGATTACAATGAGCAGTTCTTC.

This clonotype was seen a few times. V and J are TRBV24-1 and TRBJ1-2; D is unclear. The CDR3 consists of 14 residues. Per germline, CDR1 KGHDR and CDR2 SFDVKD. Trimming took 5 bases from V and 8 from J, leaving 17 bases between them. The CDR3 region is CATSASDGNSGYTF. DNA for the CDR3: TGTGCCACCAGTGCATCTGATGGGAATAGCGGCTACACCTTC.

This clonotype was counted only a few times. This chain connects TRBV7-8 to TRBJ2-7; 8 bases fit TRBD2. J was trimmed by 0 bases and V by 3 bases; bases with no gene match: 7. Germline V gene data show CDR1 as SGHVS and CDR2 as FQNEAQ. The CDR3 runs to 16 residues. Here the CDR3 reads CASSFAASGSSYEQYF. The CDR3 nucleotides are TGTGCCAGCAGCTTCGCCGCTAGCGGGTCCTCCTACGAGCAGTACTTC.

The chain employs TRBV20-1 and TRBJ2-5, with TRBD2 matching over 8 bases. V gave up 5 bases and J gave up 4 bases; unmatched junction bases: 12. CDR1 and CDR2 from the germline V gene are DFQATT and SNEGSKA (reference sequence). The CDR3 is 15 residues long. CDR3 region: CSASLQPAGGETQYF. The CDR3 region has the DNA TGCAGTGCTTCACTACAACCGGCGGGAGGAGAGACCCAGTACTTC.

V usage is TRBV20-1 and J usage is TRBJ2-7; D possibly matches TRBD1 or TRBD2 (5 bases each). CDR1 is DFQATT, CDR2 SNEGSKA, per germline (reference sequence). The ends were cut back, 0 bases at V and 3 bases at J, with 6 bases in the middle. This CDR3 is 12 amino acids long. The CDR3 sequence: CSARDGGYEQYF. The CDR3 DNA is TGCAGTGCTAGAGATGGGGGCTACGAGCAGTACTTC.

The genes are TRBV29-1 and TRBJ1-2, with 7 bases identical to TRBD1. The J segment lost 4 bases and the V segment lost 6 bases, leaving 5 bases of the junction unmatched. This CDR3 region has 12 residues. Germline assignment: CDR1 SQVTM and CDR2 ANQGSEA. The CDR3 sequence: CSVTGEGYGYTF. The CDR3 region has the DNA TGCAGCGTAACAGGGGAGGGCTATGGCTACACCTTC.

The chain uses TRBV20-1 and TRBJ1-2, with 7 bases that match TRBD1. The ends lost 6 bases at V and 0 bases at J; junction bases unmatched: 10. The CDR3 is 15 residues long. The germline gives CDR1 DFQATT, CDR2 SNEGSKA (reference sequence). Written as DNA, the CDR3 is TGCAGTGCCAGGGGGGACAGCCCTGCTAACTATGGCTACACCTTC. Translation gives CSARGDSPANYGYTF.

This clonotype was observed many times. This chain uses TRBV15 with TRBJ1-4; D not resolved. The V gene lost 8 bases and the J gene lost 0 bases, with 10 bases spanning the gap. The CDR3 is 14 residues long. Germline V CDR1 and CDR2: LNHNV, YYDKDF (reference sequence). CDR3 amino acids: CATADLATNEKLFF. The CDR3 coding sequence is TGTGCCACCGCTGACCTTGCAACTAATGAAAAACTGTTTTTT.

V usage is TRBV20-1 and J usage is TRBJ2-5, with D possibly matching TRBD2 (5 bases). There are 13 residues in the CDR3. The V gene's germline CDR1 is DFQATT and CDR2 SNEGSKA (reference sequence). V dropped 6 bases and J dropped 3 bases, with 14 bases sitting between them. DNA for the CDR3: TGCAGTGCCACCCGGGGTAGCGAAGAGACCCAGTACTTC. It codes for CSATRGSEETQYF.

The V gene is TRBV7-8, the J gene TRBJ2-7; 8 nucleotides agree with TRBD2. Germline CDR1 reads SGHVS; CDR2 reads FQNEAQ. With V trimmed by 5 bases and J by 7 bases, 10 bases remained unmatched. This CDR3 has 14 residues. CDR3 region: CASSLGKLAAEQYF. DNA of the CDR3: TGTGCCAGCAGCCTAGGGAAACTAGCGGCTGAGCAGTACTTC.

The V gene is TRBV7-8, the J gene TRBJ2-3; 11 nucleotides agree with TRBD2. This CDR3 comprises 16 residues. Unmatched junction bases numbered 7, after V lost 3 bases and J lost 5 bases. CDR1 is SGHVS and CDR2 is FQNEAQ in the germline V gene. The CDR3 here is CASSFNSGGAVDTQYF. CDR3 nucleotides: TGTGCCAGCAGCTTCAATAGCGGGGGGGCCGTAGATACGCAGTATTTT.

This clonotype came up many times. The CDR3, as DNA: TGCGCCAGCAGCCTGGAACCGGGACAGGGATGGTACGAGCAGTACTTC. Encoded protein: CASSLEPGQGWYEQYF. J is TRBJ2-7 and V is TRBV5-1; 9 bases fit TRBD1. Germline CDR1 SGHRS, CDR2 YFSETQ. This CDR3 is 16 amino acids long. V was clipped by 4 bases and J by 4 bases; unmatched bases: 12.

CDR3 sequence reads: CASIDQQGDNSPLHF. Written as DNA, the CDR3 is TGTGCCAGTATTGACCAACAGGGGGATAATTCACCCCTCCACTTT. The gene calls are TRBV19 and TRBJ1-6, with TRBD1 matching over 8 bases. CDR1 and CDR2 (germline): LNHDA, SQIVND (reference sequence). CDR3 length: 15 residues. Trimming took 7 bases from V and 5 from J; bases not matched to a gene: 7.

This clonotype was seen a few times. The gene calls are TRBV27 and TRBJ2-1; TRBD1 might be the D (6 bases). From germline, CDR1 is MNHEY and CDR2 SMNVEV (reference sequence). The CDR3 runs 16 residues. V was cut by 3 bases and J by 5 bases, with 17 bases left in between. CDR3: CASSFLTRGPHNEQFF. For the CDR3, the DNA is TGTGCCAGCAGTTTTCTGACCAGGGGACCTCACAATGAGCAGTTCTTC.